A selection of T cell receptor beta chains follows, all from one sample in a study of monozygotic twins with inflammatory bowel disease. Reprocessing the 5' RACE reads, TCRdb reports a single entry for every CDR3 protein and omits DNA. The sample has over 150,000 distinct CDR3 sequences; the top ten hold 2.4%. The sequenced material came from blood. The receptors here all came from a human donor with ulcerative colitis or Crohn's disease, or a healthy co-twin of an affected twin (not recorded which). The CDR3 runs from the conserved cysteine through the conserved F or W.

j_gene: TRBJ1-6
v_gene: TRBV30
CDR3aa: CAWKMVQAFNSPLHF

j_gene: TRBJ1-2
v_gene: TRBV7-8
CDR3aa: CASSLVSGELSYGYTF

j_gene: TRBJ1-5
v_gene: TRBV10-2
CDR3aa: CASSEVGSDQPQHF

j_gene: TRBJ2-3
v_gene: TRBV5-4
CDR3aa: CASSPGGEGSDTQYF

j_gene: TRBJ2-6
v_gene: TRBV5-1
CDR3aa: CASSSLSSGANVLTF

j_gene: TRBJ2-3
v_gene: TRBV2
CDR3aa: CASTLTDPQNADTQYF

j_gene: TRBJ2-3
v_gene: TRBV5-1
CDR3aa: CASSLELNTDTQYF

j_gene: TRBJ2-3
v_gene: TRBV19
CDR3aa: CATSTPGVSTDTQYF

j_gene: TRBJ2-2
v_gene: TRBV28
CDR3aa: CASSRNRASGELFF

j_gene: TRBJ2-7
v_gene: TRBV12-3/TRBV12-4
CDR3aa: CASSFGTQSYEQYF

j_gene: TRBJ1-5
v_gene: TRBV20-1
CDR3aa: CSASGPGVNQPQHF

j_gene: TRBJ1-3
v_gene: TRBV12-3/TRBV12-4
CDR3aa: CASSIRQGGGNTIYF

j_gene: TRBJ2-3
v_gene: TRBV6-2/TRBV6-3
CDR3aa: CASSYRSSTDTQYF

j_gene: TRBJ1-1
v_gene: TRBV12-5
CDR3aa: CASGSGNTEAFF

j_gene: TRBJ2-3
v_gene: TRBV9
CDR3aa: CASSMTSGVPDTQYF

j_gene: TRBJ2-2
v_gene: TRBV27
CDR3aa: CASSLNRGGGELFF

j_gene: TRBJ1-5
v_gene: TRBV20-1
CDR3aa: CSASVGQGVVQPQHF

j_gene: TRBJ1-2
v_gene: TRBV12-3/TRBV12-4
CDR3aa: CASSLRTADYGYTF